This TCR beta chain was documented in a study of regulatory T cells in long-lasting Graves disease (dated by TCRdb to 2020 to 2023). Regarding the study in general: To count as having persistent Graves' disease, a patient had to have received antithyroid drug treatment for over 5 years with TSH receptor autoantibodies remaining persistently positive. This study used TCR sequencing and RNA sequencing of peripheral blood to compare persistent Graves' disease patients against newly diagnosed Graves' disease patients. The study took place in China and was registered as a clinical trial. A total of approximately 35 samples underwent TCR sequencing: 13 from persistent and roughly 20 from newly diagnosed Graves' disease patients. On average, persistent Graves' disease patients in the clinical cohort had been on antithyroid drugs for around ten years. General study outcomes and caveats: The study examined only peripheral blood because the primary lesion, thyroid tissue, could not be accessed. TRBV28, TRBJ1-2 and TRBJ2-5 were preferentially used in persistent disease, while TRBV20-1 and TRBJ2-1 were favored in newly diagnosed disease. Patients with persistent disease shared more public clonotypes (about 2,500) than newly diagnosed patients did (approximately 970). Sequencing and analysis were restricted to the TCR beta chain. Compared with newly diagnosed patients, patients with persistent Graves' disease had lower TCR Shannon entropy and fewer highly expanded clones, which suggests clonal expansion. As a limitation, the authors acknowledged that the small sample size may reduce accuracy.

This specimen's time point label, per the study, means: persistent/refractory GD, antithyroid drugs over 5 years with positive TRAb. For both TCR sequencing and RNA sequencing, RNA was extracted from PBMCs using TRIzol. The diagnosis of Graves' disease was made according to American Thyroid Association guidelines. Patients were recruited from an endocrinology department in Xi'an, China. Each patient gave about 10 milliliters of peripheral blood, collected in an EDTA anticoagulant tube. Ficoll Paque Plus density gradient separation was used to isolate PBMCs, and no further T cell sorting was performed. An Agilent 2100 Bioanalyzer and agarose gel were used to check RNA quality, and a NanoDrop 2000 was used to measure RNA concentration. V lost 3 bases and J lost 1 base, and the count of bases not matched to a germline gene is 12. CDR3 length: 17 amino acids, cysteine to phenylalanine. CDR3 DNA is the only sequence kept; it has 51 bases, read in frame from the first base. The germline V gene specifies KGHSH as CDR1 and LQKENI as CDR2.

This clonotype was seen many times. Its target antigen remains unknown. There are no base qualities to consult, and no much larger clone falls within one base. The method behind the library was multiplex PCR. The sequencer listed for this sample is Illumina HiSeq 4000. iRepertoire HTBI primers and Arm-PCR amplification of CDR3 regions were used to construct TCR beta libraries. PCR products were gel purified before sequencing. The original pipeline was this. Gene usage analysis of CDR3 amino acid clonotypes relied on the roughly 64 TRBV and over 13 TRBJ segments identified across samples. COPE and FqMerger were used to merge filtered high-quality paired reads into contigs. BLAST was used to align contigs to IMGT TRBV, TRBD and TRBJ reference genes, with CDR3 defined following IMGT. Clonotypes above 0.1% frequency were classified as highly expanded clones. Repertoire diversity was measured by Shannon entropy, and V-J evenness by the Gini coefficient. A clonotype was considered public if more than one individual shared it. TCRdb's own reprocessing of the public reads used fastp at Q25 and MiXCR and kept productive beta chains. Entries that share a CDR3 protein sequence are merged under the most common genes and DNA. For this entry, the V and J calls and clone size follow TCRdb and not the study's own pipeline. The sample contains about 470,000 distinct CDR3 sequences, around 21% of them found a single time. The ten largest clones take up 6.5% to 8% of the sample.

Sequencing was performed on peripheral blood mononuclear cells (PBMCs), taken when the disease was refractory, from a patient treated with antithyroid drugs. Rearrangement joined TRBV18 to TRBJ2-7, with 7 bases matching TRBD2. The clonotype was recovered from a female donor with Graves disease. The CDR3 loop reads CASSPIILAVGSYEQYF. The sequenced DNA: TGTGCCAGCTCACCGATCATTCTAGCGGTTGGATCCTACGAGCAGTACTTC.